This T cell receptor (beta chain) was profiled in a study of technical replicates of blood from a handful of donors. V shed 6 bases, J shed 1 base, and the junction held 3 bases outside the gene matches. Germline V gives CDR1 SQVTM, CDR2 ANQGSEA. The CDR3 has 13 residues. TCRdb keeps only in-frame clones here, not all; method: immunoSEQ multiplex PCR. The sample carries about 88,000 clones, around 93% recorded once. The chain combines TRBV29-1 with TRBJ1-1; 9 positions match TRBD1. The clonotype originates from a human donor in good health. What was sequenced was T cells isolated from PBMCs. The CDR3 sequence is CSVATGGNTEAFF. CDR3 nucleotide sequence: TGCAGCGTGGCGACAGGGGGGAACACTGAAGCTTTCTTT. The full variable domain, rest sourced from reference TRBV29-1 and TRBJ1-1, is SAVISQKPSRDICQRGTSLTIQCQVDSQVTMMFWYRQQPGQSLTLIATANQGSEATYESGFVIDKFPISRPNLTFSTLTVSNMSPEDSSIYLCSVATGGNTEAFFGQGTRLTVV.